This T cell receptor (beta chain) was sequenced during a study of T-cell memory formation after mild COVID-19. Study-level findings and limits: Those CD4+ clones that contracted were mainly in CM and EM (CD8+ ones in EMRA). Pre-infection memory held some responding clones, suggesting pre-existing cross-reactive T cells responded. There was a balanced CD4/CD8 profile in clones contracting day 15 to 85, and later expanders leaned CD4+.

From 5'RACE with constant-segment primers came TCR alpha and TCR beta cDNA libraries that carried sample barcodes and UMIs. TCRdb called the 5' RACE reads again in MiXCR, with one record for every CDR3 protein. The table includes roughly 550,000 distinct CDR3 sequences, 20% detected once. This CDR3 has 12 amino acids. The V gene end was trimmed by 7 bases and the J gene end by 8 bases; junction bases not matched to a gene: 5. The germline gives CDR1 MNHEY, CDR2 SMNVEV (reference sequence). Note on this clonotype: The antigen is undetermined.

The V call is TRBV27, the J call TRBJ1-1; 9 bases line up with TRBD1. This TCR was sampled from an adult woman who had mild COVID-19 (a few samples of this study predate the infection). Cell type and time point are not known. Specimen: PBMCs or a T cell subset sorted from them (not recorded which). CDR3 protein: CASTPGQGEAFF. DNA of the CDR3: TGTGCCAGCACCCCGGGACAGGGCGAAGCTTTCTTT.